This T cell receptor (beta chain) was profiled in a study of regulatory T cells in long-lasting Graves disease. CDR1 is MGHDK and CDR2 is SYGVNS in the germline V gene. This CDR3 contains 17 residues. V dropped 3 bases and J dropped 7; count of bases not matched to a gene: 12. Construction of TCR beta libraries relied on iRepertoire HTBI primers and on Arm-PCR targeting CDR3 regions. From the multiplex PCR reads, TCRdb called clonotypes with MiXCR, one entry per CDR3 protein. The sample consists of 550,000 to 700,000 distinct CDR3 sequences, 15% to 20% of them appearing once. The time point was: newly diagnosed GD, antithyroid drugs for less than 3 months. Scientists built the TCR library using RNA that was extracted from PBMCs. These same records also appear under a second study, on T cells in Graves' hyperthyroidism and ophthalmopathy. From that study: Clinical symptoms, serum thyroxine and TRAb, thyroid ultrasound and orbital computed tomography were used for the diagnoses. Initially, a first-round RT-PCR of the TCR CDR3 employed the HTBI primer set. The majority of expanded thyroid clonotypes above 0.001 also appeared in blood.

The receptor's source is a man younger than 35 with Graves disease. The rearrangement joins TRBV25-1 to TRBJ2-2, with 9 bases matching TRBD1. Sequencing used peripheral blood mononuclear cells (PBMCs), obtained at new diagnosis, from a patient treated with antithyroid drugs. As DNA, the CDR3 is TGTGCCAGCAGTGACTATACGGGACAGGGAATTAACGGGGAGCTGTTTTTT. Protein product: CASSDYTGQGINGELFF.